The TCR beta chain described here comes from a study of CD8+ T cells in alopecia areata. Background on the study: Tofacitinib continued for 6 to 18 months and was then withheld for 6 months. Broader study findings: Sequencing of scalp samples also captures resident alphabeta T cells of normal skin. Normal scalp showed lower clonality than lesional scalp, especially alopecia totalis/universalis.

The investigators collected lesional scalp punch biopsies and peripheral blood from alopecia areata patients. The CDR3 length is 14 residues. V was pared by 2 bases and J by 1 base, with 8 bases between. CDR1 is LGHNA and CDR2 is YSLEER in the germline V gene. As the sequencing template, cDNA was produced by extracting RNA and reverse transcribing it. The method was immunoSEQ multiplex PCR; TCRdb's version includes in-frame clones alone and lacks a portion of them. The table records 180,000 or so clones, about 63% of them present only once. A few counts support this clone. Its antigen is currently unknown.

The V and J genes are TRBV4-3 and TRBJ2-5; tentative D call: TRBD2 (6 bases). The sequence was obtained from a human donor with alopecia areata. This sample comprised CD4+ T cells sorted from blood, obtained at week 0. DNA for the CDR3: TGCGCCAGCAGCCAACTAGCGTTCCAAGAGACCCAGTACTTC. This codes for CASSQLAFQETQYF.